The rows below give T cell receptor beta chains drawn from one sample of a study of blood T cells in healthy people across ages. TCRdb reanalysed the 5' RACE reads using MiXCR and keeps one entry per CDR3 protein. The data show about 680,000 distinct CDR3 sequences, approximately 49% seen once. Sequenced: blood. These receptors were collected from an older woman in good health. Each CDR3 is given with its conserved first and last residue. D genes are given only for firm matches. Some rows have no size entry. The others give once, few or many, or a class for an expanded clone.

>few|TRBV10-3|-|TRBJ2-7
CAISEDTSYEQYF
TGTGCCATCAGCGAAGACACTTCCTACGAGCAGTACTTC
>-|TRBV6-5|-|TRBJ1-1
CASSPGRSEAFF
TGTGCCAGCAGCCCCGGACGGTCAGAAGCTTTCTTT
>-|TRBV12-3/TRBV12-4|TRBD2|TRBJ2-1
CASSEYSGRGYNEQFF
TGTGCCAGCAGTGAATATAGCGGGAGGGGGTACAATGAGCAGTTCTTC
>-|TRBV7-8|TRBD2|TRBJ2-1
CASSFSGSYGEQFF
TGTGCCAGCAGCTTTAGCGGGAGTTACGGTGAGCAGTTCTTC
>-|TRBV6-2/TRBV6-3|-|TRBJ1-4
CASSYALVRSEKLFF
TGTGCCAGCAGTTACGCCCTAGTCCGGAGTGAAAAACTGTTTTTT
>-|TRBV9|-|TRBJ1-1
CASSVVSGLNTEAFF
TGTGCCAGCAGCGTGGTATCAGGACTGAACACTGAAGCTTTCTTT
>once|TRBV29-1|-|TRBJ2-5
CSVVVQIQETQYF
TGCAGCGTTGTGGTCCAGATCCAAGAGACCCAGTACTTC
>-|TRBV5-1|-|TRBJ2-1
CASSQSPGNEQFF
TGCGCCAGCAGCCAAAGCCCCGGGAATGAGCAGTTCTTC
>-|TRBV6-2/TRBV6-3|-|TRBJ2-5
CASSRFHRDQETQYF
TGTGCCAGCAGCCGATTCCACCGGGACCAAGAGACCCAGTACTTC
>few|TRBV11-2|-|TRBJ2-1
CASSPPSQRVEQFF
TGTGCCAGCAGTCCCCCGTCCCAAAGGGTTGAGCAGTTCTTC
>few|TRBV7-2|-|TRBJ1-4
CASSLNTLRGEKLFF
TGTGCCAGCAGCTTAAATACCTTGCGGGGTGAAAAACTGTTTTTT
>once|TRBV4-1|TRBD2|TRBJ2-7
CASSQDPNGRALDEQYF
TGCGCCAGCAGCCAAGATCCCAACGGGAGGGCCCTTGATGAGCAGTACTTC
>-|TRBV5-1|TRBD2|TRBJ2-1
CASSLGRGGSSYNEQFF
TGCGCCAGCAGCTTGGGACGGGGGGGGAGCTCCTACAATGAGCAGTTCTTC
>-|TRBV28|-|TRBJ2-7
CASSSGGGTYEQYF
TGTGCCAGCAGTTCAGGAGGCGGGACCTACGAGCAGTACTTC
>-|TRBV12-3/TRBV12-4|-|TRBJ1-2
CASSPIRELHGYTF
TGTGCCAGCAGTCCAATCAGGGAATTGCATGGCTACACCTTC
>few|TRBV11-3|-|TRBJ2-1
CASSQVQGGNEQFF
TGTGCCAGCAGCCAAGTTCAGGGCGGCAATGAGCAGTTCTTC
>many|TRBV27|TRBD1|TRBJ1-4
CASSLAVRRTGEGKLFF
TGTGCCAGCAGTTTAGCGGTTCGACGAACAGGGGAGGGAAAACTGTTTTTT
>-|TRBV7-8|TRBD2|TRBJ2-1
CASSLGGGRANEQFF
TGTGCCAGCAGCTTGGGGGGGGGGAGGGCAAATGAGCAGTTCTTC
>few|TRBV20-1|-|TRBJ1-2
CSARATSGQGSFNYGYTF
TGCAGTGCTAGAGCGACGTCAGGACAAGGGAGCTTTAACTATGGCTACACCTTC
>few|TRBV5-1|-|TRBJ2-7
CASSLEGAGLDEQYF
TGCGCCAGCAGCTTGGAAGGGGCAGGGCTCGACGAGCAGTACTTC
>-|TRBV7-9|TRBD2|TRBJ2-3
CASSSIPGGRNTDTQYF
TGTGCCAGCAGCTCTATCCCGGGGGGGAGAAACACAGATACGCAGTATTTT
>once|TRBV20-1|-|TRBJ2-1
CSARGTPSSYNEQFF
TGCAGTGCTCGAGGGACTCCCAGCTCCTACAATGAGCAGTTCTTC
>-|TRBV27|TRBD2|TRBJ2-6
CASSPRPLGGRYSGANVLTF
TGTGCCAGCAGTCCACGTCCCTTGGGCGGGAGGTACTCTGGGGCCAACGTCCTGACTTTC
>-|TRBV20-1|-|TRBJ2-7
CSASQAQQYF
TGCAGTGCTAGCCAGGCCCAGCAGTACTTC
>few|TRBV7-2|-|TRBJ2-2
CASRPIWDPATGELFF
TGTGCCAGCAGACCCATCTGGGATCCGGCCACCGGGGAGCTGTTTTTT
>-|TRBV7-2|TRBD2|TRBJ2-5
CASSFAGGLTGEQYF
TGTGCCAGCAGCTTCGCGGGAGGGTTAACGGGGGAGCAGTACTTC
>-|TRBV5-1|TRBD1|TRBJ1-2
CASSSGTGSPYTF
TGCGCCAGCAGCTCCGGGACAGGGTCGCCCTACACCTTC
>few|TRBV18|-|TRBJ2-1
CASSSDRNEQFF
TGTGCCAGCTCATCAGACCGTAATGAGCAGTTCTTC
>-|TRBV10-3|TRBD2|TRBJ2-1
CAIRRTSGRDDEQFF
TGTGCCATCAGGAGGACTAGCGGGAGGGATGATGAGCAGTTCTTC
>-|TRBV11-1|TRBD2|TRBJ2-7
CASSFGPGGTYEQYF
TGTGCCAGCAGCTTCGGTCCGGGAGGCACCTACGAGCAGTACTTC
>few|TRBV6-5|-|TRBJ1-4
CASSRLTNEKLFF
TGTGCCAGCAGCCGCTTAACTAATGAAAAACTGTTTTTT